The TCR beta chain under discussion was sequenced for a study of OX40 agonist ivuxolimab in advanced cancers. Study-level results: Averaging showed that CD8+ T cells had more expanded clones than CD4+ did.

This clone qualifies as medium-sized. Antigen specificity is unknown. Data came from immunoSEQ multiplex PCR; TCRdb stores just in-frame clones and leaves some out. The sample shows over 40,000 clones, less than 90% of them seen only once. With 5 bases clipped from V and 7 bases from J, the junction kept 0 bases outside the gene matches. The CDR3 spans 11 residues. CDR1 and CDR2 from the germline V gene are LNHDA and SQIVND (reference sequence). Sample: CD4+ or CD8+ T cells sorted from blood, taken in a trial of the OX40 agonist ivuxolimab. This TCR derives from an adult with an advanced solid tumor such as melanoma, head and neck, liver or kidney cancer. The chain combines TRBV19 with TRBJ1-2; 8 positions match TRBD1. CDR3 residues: CASSDRGGYTF. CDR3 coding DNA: TGTGCCAGTAGTGACAGGGGTGGCTACACCTTC.